These T cell receptor beta chains were read from a single sample in a study of naive and memory T cell subsets. A single record per CDR3 protein comes from TCRdb applying MiXCR to the UMI-ligation and nested PCR reads. The profile shows over 110,000 distinct CDR3 sequences, about a fifth of them singletons. Material for sequencing was naive CD8+ T cells from blood. These receptors originate from a human donor in good health. The CDR3 runs from the conserved cysteine through the conserved F or W. A D gene is named only where the DNA matches it firmly. Clone sizes are given selectively: once, few, many, or a class where the clone is expanded.

d_call: -; clone_size: -; j_call: TRBJ2-3; v_call: TRBV24-1; cdr3_nt: TGTGCCACCAGTGACCTCACTAGCATTAGCACAGATACGCAGTATTTT; cdr3_aa: CATSDLTSISTDTQYF
d_call: -; clone_size: few; j_call: TRBJ1-1; v_call: TRBV10-2; cdr3_nt: TGCGCCAGCAGAACGACGGGAACTGAAGCTTTCTTT; cdr3_aa: CASRTTGTEAFF
d_call: -; clone_size: few; j_call: TRBJ2-7; v_call: TRBV19; cdr3_nt: TGTGCCACCGCGCTGACGAATACCTACGAGCAGTACTTC; cdr3_aa: CATALTNTYEQYF
d_call: -; clone_size: few; j_call: TRBJ2-1; v_call: TRBV5-1; cdr3_nt: TGCGCCAGCAGCACAGGTGACGTCGGAGAGCAGTTCTTC; cdr3_aa: CASSTGDVGEQFF
d_call: -; clone_size: -; j_call: TRBJ1-6; v_call: TRBV15; cdr3_nt: TGTGCCACCAGCAGCCCAGGGATTAATTCACCCCTCCACTTT; cdr3_aa: CATSSPGINSPLHF
d_call: TRBD2; clone_size: -; j_call: TRBJ2-5; v_call: TRBV28; cdr3_nt: TGTGCCAGCAGTCCGACTAGCGTACAAGAGACCCAGTACTTC; cdr3_aa: CASSPTSVQETQYF
d_call: TRBD1; clone_size: few; j_call: TRBJ2-7; v_call: TRBV11-2; cdr3_nt: TGTGCCAGCACCGGACAGGGGCTGTCCTACGAGCAGTACTTC; cdr3_aa: CASTGQGLSYEQYF
d_call: -; clone_size: few; j_call: TRBJ1-2; v_call: TRBV7-9; cdr3_nt: TGTGCCAGCAGCTTCCCAACAGGCACTCCTGGCTACACCTTC; cdr3_aa: CASSFPTGTPGYTF
d_call: -; clone_size: -; j_call: TRBJ1-1; v_call: TRBV28; cdr3_nt: TGTGCCACCTCAGGGTTTTGGAAGAAGAACACTGAAGCTTTCTTT; cdr3_aa: CATSGFWKKNTEAFF
d_call: -; clone_size: -; j_call: TRBJ2-1; v_call: TRBV6-2/TRBV6-3; cdr3_nt: TGTGCCAGCAGTTACGGGGGTCCATATATTAATGAGCAGTTCTTC; cdr3_aa: CASSYGGPYINEQFF
d_call: -; clone_size: -; j_call: TRBJ2-4; v_call: TRBV5-1; cdr3_nt: TGCGCCAGCAGCTCCTCAGGGTATGGCAAAAACATTCAGTACTTC; cdr3_aa: CASSSSGYGKNIQYF
d_call: TRBD2; clone_size: few; j_call: TRBJ2-2; v_call: TRBV7-6; cdr3_nt: TGTGCCAGCAGCTTAGCTAGCGGGTACACCGGGGAGCTGTTTTTT; cdr3_aa: CASSLASGYTGELFF
d_call: TRBD2; clone_size: -; j_call: TRBJ2-1; v_call: TRBV5-6; cdr3_nt: TGTGCCAGCAGCTTTATTCCTAGCGGGAGGTTCGATGAGCAGTTCTTC; cdr3_aa: CASSFIPSGRFDEQFF
d_call: TRBD1; clone_size: once; j_call: TRBJ2-7; v_call: TRBV19; cdr3_nt: TGTGCCAGTACCGGGACAGGTGTCGAGCAGTACTTC; cdr3_aa: CASTGTGVEQYF
d_call: -; clone_size: few; j_call: TRBJ1-6; v_call: TRBV7-9; cdr3_nt: TGTGCCAGCAGCTCGCCCCCTAATAGCTCCTATAATTCACCCCTCCACTTT; cdr3_aa: CASSSPPNSSYNSPLHF
d_call: TRBD1; clone_size: few; j_call: TRBJ1-5; v_call: TRBV4-1; cdr3_nt: TGCGCCAGCAGCCAAGAAAGGACAGGTCCTAGCAATCAGCCCCAGCATTTT; cdr3_aa: CASSQERTGPSNQPQHF
d_call: -; clone_size: -; j_call: TRBJ2-2; v_call: TRBV29-1; cdr3_nt: TGCAGCGTTGAAGGTCCCGAAGATGTCGCCGGGGAGCTGTTTTTT; cdr3_aa: CSVEGPEDVAGELFF
d_call: -; clone_size: few; j_call: TRBJ2-7; v_call: TRBV12-5; cdr3_nt: TGTGCTAGTGGACGGGGGCAGGAGACCTACGAGCAGTACTTC; cdr3_aa: CASGRGQETYEQYF
d_call: -; clone_size: few; j_call: TRBJ2-3; v_call: TRBV27; cdr3_nt: TGTGCCAGCAGTTTATGGTGGACAGATACGCAGTATTTT; cdr3_aa: CASSLWWTDTQYF
d_call: TRBD1; clone_size: -; j_call: TRBJ2-7; v_call: TRBV4-1; cdr3_nt: TGCGCCAGCAGCGGACAGGGTACCTACGAGCAGTACTTC; cdr3_aa: CASSGQGTYEQYF
d_call: -; clone_size: -; j_call: TRBJ2-7; v_call: TRBV6-6; cdr3_nt: TGTGCCAGCAGTTACGCCCCCGGACAGAGCTACGAGCAGTACTTC; cdr3_aa: CASSYAPGQSYEQYF
d_call: TRBD1; clone_size: -; j_call: TRBJ1-4; v_call: TRBV4-3; cdr3_nt: TGCGCCAGCAGCCAACAATTATCCGGGACAGGGATTAATGAAAAACTGTTTTTT; cdr3_aa: CASSQQLSGTGINEKLFF
d_call: TRBD1; clone_size: -; j_call: TRBJ1-2; v_call: TRBV28; cdr3_nt: TGTGCCAGCAGTGGCGGGACAGGGGGGTATGGCTACACCTTC; cdr3_aa: CASSGGTGGYGYTF
d_call: -; clone_size: few; j_call: TRBJ1-2; v_call: TRBV6-2/TRBV6-3; cdr3_nt: TGTGCCAGCAGTTACTCGAACGGGAATGGCTACACCTTC; cdr3_aa: CASSYSNGNGYTF
d_call: TRBD1; clone_size: -; j_call: TRBJ2-1; v_call: TRBV27; cdr3_nt: TGTGCCAGCAGTTCGAGTCCGGGACAGGAGTTCTTC; cdr3_aa: CASSSSPGQEFF
d_call: TRBD1; clone_size: few; j_call: TRBJ2-7; v_call: TRBV2; cdr3_nt: TGTGCCAGCAGTGATGGGGGACAGAACTACGAGCAGTACTTC; cdr3_aa: CASSDGGQNYEQYF
d_call: -; clone_size: few; j_call: TRBJ2-7; v_call: TRBV9; cdr3_nt: TGTGCCAGCAGCGTAGAAGGCTGGGTCCTCTCCGAGCAGTACTTC; cdr3_aa: CASSVEGWVLSEQYF
d_call: -; clone_size: few; j_call: TRBJ2-4; v_call: TRBV21-1; cdr3_nt: TGTGCCAGCAGCAAGACCATCACCAAAAACATTCAGTACTTC; cdr3_aa: CASSKTITKNIQYF
d_call: -; clone_size: few; j_call: TRBJ1-1; v_call: TRBV5-5; cdr3_nt: TGTGCCAGCAGCTTGATTGGCAGTTCAGCTTTCTTT; cdr3_aa: CASSLIGSSAFF
d_call: -; clone_size: few; j_call: TRBJ1-2; v_call: TRBV5-1; cdr3_nt: TGCGCCAGCAGCGGGGACGGGATTAACTATGGCTACACCTTC; cdr3_aa: CASSGDGINYGYTF
d_call: -; clone_size: -; j_call: TRBJ1-4; v_call: TRBV6-6; cdr3_nt: TGTGCCAGCAGTTACCCCCAGGGGACGGTAGATGAAAAACTGTTTTTT; cdr3_aa: CASSYPQGTVDEKLFF
d_call: -; clone_size: -; j_call: TRBJ2-3; v_call: TRBV15; cdr3_nt: TGTGCCACCAGCAGCCTACAGGGTGTCCTCGCAGATACGCAGTATTTT; cdr3_aa: CATSSLQGVLADTQYF
d_call: -; clone_size: few; j_call: TRBJ1-1; v_call: TRBV12-3/TRBV12-4; cdr3_nt: TGTGCCAGCAGTTTTTTGGCCAACACTGAAGCTTTCTTT; cdr3_aa: CASSFLANTEAFF
d_call: TRBD2; clone_size: -; j_call: TRBJ2-7; v_call: TRBV20-1; cdr3_nt: TGCAGCGGATCGGGACTACCCTACGAGCAGTACTTC; cdr3_aa: CSGSGLPYEQYF
d_call: -; clone_size: many; j_call: TRBJ2-3; v_call: TRBV5-4; cdr3_nt: TGTGCCAGCGGGAACACAGATACGCAGTATTTT; cdr3_aa: CASGNTDTQYF
d_call: -; clone_size: few; j_call: TRBJ2-5; v_call: TRBV12-3/TRBV12-4; cdr3_nt: TGTGCCAGCAGCCAGGGGAGGGGCAGGACTTTCCAAGAGACCCAGTACTTC; cdr3_aa: CASSQGRGRTFQETQYF
d_call: -; clone_size: -; j_call: TRBJ1-1; v_call: TRBV5-1; cdr3_nt: TGCGCCAGCAGCGCGGTGGGGTTATCGTTTGAAGCTTTCTTT; cdr3_aa: CASSAVGLSFEAFF
d_call: -; clone_size: -; j_call: TRBJ2-1; v_call: TRBV4-1; cdr3_nt: TGCGCCAGCAGCCAAGTTTGGGATACGGGAGATGAGCAGTTCTTC; cdr3_aa: CASSQVWDTGDEQFF
d_call: -; clone_size: many; j_call: TRBJ2-7; v_call: TRBV4-2; cdr3_nt: TGTGCCAGCAGCCAAGATGGGGACTACGAGCAGTACTTC; cdr3_aa: CASSQDGDYEQYF
d_call: -; clone_size: -; j_call: TRBJ1-1; v_call: TRBV14; cdr3_nt: TGTGCCAGCAGCCAAGTTGCCGGGGGGCGTTCGTCTTTGACTGAAGCTTTCTTT; cdr3_aa: CASSQVAGGRSSLTEAFF
d_call: -; clone_size: -; j_call: TRBJ2-7; v_call: TRBV29-1; cdr3_nt: TGCAGCGTTGAAGAAGACCAGTCCTACGAGCAGTACTTC; cdr3_aa: CSVEEDQSYEQYF
d_call: TRBD1; clone_size: few; j_call: TRBJ2-7; v_call: TRBV25-1; cdr3_nt: TGTGCCAGCAGTGCCCTCCACGGACAGGGAGCCTACGAGCAGTACTTC; cdr3_aa: CASSALHGQGAYEQYF
d_call: -; clone_size: -; j_call: TRBJ2-5; v_call: TRBV4-1; cdr3_nt: TGCGCCAGCAGCCAACAGGGGGGGTTCGAAGAGACCCAGTACTTC; cdr3_aa: CASSQQGGFEETQYF
d_call: -; clone_size: -; j_call: TRBJ1-3; v_call: TRBV30; cdr3_nt: TGTGCCTGGAACGGGGGCTCGGGAAACACCATATATTTT; cdr3_aa: CAWNGGSGNTIYF
d_call: -; clone_size: few; j_call: TRBJ1-4; v_call: TRBV11-2; cdr3_nt: TGTGCCAGCAGCACCCGGGCTAATGAAAAACTGTTTTTT; cdr3_aa: CASSTRANEKLFF